This T cell receptor (beta chain) derives from a study of blood T cell repertoires in COVID-19. Study summary: There were acute and convalescent COVID-19 samples, and they came from the United States, Italy and Spain.

The repertoire was sequenced with immunoSEQ multiplex PCR; TCRdb's copy has only in-frame clones and lacks some. The repertoire consists of some 80,000 clones, with over 65% occurring once and the leading ten covering about 10%. The V gene's germline CDR1 is KGHSH and CDR2 LQKENI. The CDR3 sequence is 16 residues long. Deletions cut 3 bases from V and 0 bases from J, with 12 bases between. The material sequenced was peripheral blood. The chain is built from TRBV18 and TRBJ1-5; D is possibly TRBD1 (6 bases). The source of this sequence is a human donor in a cohort sampled during active COVID-19. The CDR3 is CASSPQGGYSNQPQHF. CDR3 coding DNA: TGTGCCAGCTCACCGCAAGGGGGATATAGCAATCAGCCCCAGCATTTT.